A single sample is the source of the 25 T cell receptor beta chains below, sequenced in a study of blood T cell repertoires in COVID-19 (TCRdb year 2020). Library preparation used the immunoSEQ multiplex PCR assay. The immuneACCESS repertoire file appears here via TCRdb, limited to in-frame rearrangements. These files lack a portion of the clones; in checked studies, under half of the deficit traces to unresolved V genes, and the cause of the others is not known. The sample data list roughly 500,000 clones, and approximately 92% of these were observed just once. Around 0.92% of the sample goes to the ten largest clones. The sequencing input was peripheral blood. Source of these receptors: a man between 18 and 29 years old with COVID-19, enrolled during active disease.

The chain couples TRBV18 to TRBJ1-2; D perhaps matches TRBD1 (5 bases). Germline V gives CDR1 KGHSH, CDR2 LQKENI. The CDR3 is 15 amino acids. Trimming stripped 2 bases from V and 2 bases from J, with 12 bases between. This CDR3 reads CASSPSQGGNYGYTF. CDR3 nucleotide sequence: TGTGCCAGCTCACCATCTCAGGGAGGCAACTATGGCTACACCTTC.

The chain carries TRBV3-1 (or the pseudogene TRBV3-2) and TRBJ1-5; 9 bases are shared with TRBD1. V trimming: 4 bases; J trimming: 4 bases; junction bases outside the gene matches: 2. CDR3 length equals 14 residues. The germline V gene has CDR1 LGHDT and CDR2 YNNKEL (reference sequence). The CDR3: CASSPTGGNQPQHF. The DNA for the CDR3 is TGTGCCAGCAGCCCGACAGGGGGGAATCAGCCCCAGCATTTT.

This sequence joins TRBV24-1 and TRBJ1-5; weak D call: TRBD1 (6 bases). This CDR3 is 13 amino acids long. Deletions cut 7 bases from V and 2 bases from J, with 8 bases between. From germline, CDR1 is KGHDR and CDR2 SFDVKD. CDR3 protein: CATRSGGNQPQHF. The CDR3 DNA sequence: TGTGCCACCAGATCAGGGGGCAATCAGCCCCAGCATTTT.

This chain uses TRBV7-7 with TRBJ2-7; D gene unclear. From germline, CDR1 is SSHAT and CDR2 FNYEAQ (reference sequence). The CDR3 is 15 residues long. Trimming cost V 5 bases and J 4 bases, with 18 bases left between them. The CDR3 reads CASSLRAGTPYEQYF. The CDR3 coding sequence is TGTGCCAGCAGCCTCCGCGCAGGTACCCCATACGAGCAGTACTTC.

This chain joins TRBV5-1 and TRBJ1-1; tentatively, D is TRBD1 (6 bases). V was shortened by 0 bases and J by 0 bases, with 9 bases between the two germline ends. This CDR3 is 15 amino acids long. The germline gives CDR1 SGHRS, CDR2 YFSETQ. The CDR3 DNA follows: TGCGCCAGCAGCTTGGAAGGACAGATGAACACTGAAGCTTTCTTT. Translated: CASSLEGQMNTEAFF.

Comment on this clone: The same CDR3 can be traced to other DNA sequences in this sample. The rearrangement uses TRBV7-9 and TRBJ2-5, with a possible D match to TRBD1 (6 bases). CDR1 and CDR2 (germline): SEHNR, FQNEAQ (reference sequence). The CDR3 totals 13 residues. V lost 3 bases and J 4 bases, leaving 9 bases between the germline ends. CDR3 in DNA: TGTGCCAGCAGCTTGCTGGGGGCAGAGACCCAGTACTTC. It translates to CASSLLGAETQYF.

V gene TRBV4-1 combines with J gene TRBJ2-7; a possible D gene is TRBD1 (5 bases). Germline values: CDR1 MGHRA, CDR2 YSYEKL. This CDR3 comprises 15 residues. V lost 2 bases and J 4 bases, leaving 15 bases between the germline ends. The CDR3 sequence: CASSQPFKGSYEQYF. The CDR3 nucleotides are TGCGCCAGCAGCCAACCCTTCAAGGGGTCATACGAGCAGTACTTC.

DNA of the CDR3: TGTGCCACCAGTGATACGGGACTAACTAACTATGGCTACACCTTC. Its protein is CATSDTGLTNYGYTF. The chain has TRBV24-1 and TRBJ1-2, with D maybe TRBD1 (5 bases). The CDR3 has 15 amino acids. Germline CDR1 is KGHDR and CDR2 is SFDVKD. Trimming took off 3 bases at V and 0 bases at J, with 10 bases between the two ends.

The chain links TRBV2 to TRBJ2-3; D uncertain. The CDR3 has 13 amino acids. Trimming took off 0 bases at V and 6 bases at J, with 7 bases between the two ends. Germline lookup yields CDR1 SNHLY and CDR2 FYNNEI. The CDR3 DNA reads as TGTGCCAGCAGTGAAGCGGAGAGGGATACGCAGTATTTT. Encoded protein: CASSEAERDTQYF.

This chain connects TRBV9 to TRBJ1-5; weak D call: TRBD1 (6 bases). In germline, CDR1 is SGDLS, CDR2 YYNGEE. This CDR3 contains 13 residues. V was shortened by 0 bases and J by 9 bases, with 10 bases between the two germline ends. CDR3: CASSVDEGGPQHF. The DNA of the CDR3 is TGTGCCAGCAGCGTAGACGAAGGGGGGCCCCAGCATTTT.

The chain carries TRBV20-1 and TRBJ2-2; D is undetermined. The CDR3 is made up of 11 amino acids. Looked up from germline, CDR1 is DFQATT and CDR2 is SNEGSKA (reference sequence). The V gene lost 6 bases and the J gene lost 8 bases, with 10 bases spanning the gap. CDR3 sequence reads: CSAPLQGELFF. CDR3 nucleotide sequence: TGCAGTGCCCCCCTGCAGGGGGAGCTGTTTTTT.

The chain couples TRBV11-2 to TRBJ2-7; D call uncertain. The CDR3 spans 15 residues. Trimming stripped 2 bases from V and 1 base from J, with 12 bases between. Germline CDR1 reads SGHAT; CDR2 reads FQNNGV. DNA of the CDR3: TGTGCCAGCAGCTTATCCCAGGTCAAATCCTACGAGCAGTACTTC. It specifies CASSLSQVKSYEQYF.

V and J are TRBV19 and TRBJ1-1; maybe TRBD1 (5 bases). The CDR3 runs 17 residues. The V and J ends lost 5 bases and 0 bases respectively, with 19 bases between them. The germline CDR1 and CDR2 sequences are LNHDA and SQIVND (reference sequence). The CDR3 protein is CASSPQGPPFMNTEAFF. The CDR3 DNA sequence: TGTGCCAGTAGTCCTCAGGGTCCCCCATTTATGAACACTGAAGCTTTCTTT. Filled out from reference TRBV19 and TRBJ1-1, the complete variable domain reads DGGITQSPKYLFRKEGQNVTLSCEQNLNHDAMYWYRQDPGQGLRLIYYSQIVNDFQKGDIAEGYSVSREKKESFPLTVTSAQKNPTAFYLCASSPQGPPFMNTEAFFGQGTRLTVV.

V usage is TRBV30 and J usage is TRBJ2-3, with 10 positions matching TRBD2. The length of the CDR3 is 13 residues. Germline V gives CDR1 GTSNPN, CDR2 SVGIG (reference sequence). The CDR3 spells CARTSGRAGTQYF. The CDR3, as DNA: TGTGCTCGGACGAGCGGGAGGGCCGGTACGCAGTATTTT.

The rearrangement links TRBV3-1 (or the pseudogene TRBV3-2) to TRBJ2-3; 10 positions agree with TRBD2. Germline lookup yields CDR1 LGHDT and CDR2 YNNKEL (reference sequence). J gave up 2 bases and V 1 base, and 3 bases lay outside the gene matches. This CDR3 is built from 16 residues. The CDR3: CASSQGLAGATDTQYF. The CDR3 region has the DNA TGTGCCAGCAGCCAAGGGCTAGCGGGGGCCACAGATACGCAGTATTTT.

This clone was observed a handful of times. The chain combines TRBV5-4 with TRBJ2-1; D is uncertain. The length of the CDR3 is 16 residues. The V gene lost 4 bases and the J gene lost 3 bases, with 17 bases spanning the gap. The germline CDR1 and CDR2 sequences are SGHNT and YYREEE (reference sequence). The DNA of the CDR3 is TGTGCCAGCAGCCTCCCCTCGGGTGGTTTCTACAATGAGCAGTTCTTC. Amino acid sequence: CASSLPSGGFYNEQFF.

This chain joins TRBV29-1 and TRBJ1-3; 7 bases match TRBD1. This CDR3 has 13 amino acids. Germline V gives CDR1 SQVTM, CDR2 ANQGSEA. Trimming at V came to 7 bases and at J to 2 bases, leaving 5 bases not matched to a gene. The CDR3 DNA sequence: TGCAGCGCCTTAGGGACAGCTGGAAACACCATATATTTT. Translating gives CSALGTAGNTIYF.

This CDR3 reads CASSSTAIGGVSGNTIYF. The CDR3 DNA sequence: TGCGCCAGCAGCTCAACGGCCATCGGAGGGGTCTCTGGAAACACCATATATTTT. The chain links TRBV5-1 to TRBJ1-3, with D possibly TRBD1 on 5 matching bases. Trimming removed 3 bases at V and 0 bases at J, with 19 bases between. The CDR3 is made up of 18 amino acids. The V gene's germline CDR1 is SGHRS and CDR2 YFSETQ.

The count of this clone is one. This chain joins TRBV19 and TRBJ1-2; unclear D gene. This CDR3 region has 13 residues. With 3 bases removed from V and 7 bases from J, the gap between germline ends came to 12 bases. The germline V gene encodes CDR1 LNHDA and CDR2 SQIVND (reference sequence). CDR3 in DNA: TGTGCCAGTAGTATGGGAACGGGAAGTGGCTACACCTTC. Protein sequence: CASSMGTGSGYTF.

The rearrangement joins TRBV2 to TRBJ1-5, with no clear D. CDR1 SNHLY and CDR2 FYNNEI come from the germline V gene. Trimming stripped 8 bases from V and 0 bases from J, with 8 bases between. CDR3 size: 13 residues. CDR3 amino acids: CASAVNSNQPQHF. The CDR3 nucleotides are TGTGCCAGCGCGGTGAATAGCAATCAGCCCCAGCATTTT.

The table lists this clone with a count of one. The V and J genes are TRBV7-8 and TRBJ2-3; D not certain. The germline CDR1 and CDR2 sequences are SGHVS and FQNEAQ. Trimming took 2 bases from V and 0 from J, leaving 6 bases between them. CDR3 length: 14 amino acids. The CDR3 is CASSLIASTDTQYF. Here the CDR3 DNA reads TGTGCCAGCAGCTTAATTGCGAGCACAGATACGCAGTATTTT.

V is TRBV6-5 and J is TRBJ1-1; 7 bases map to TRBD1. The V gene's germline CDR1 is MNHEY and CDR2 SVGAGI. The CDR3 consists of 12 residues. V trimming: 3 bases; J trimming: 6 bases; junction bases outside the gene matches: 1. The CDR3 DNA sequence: TGTGCCAGCAGTTATACAGGGGCTGAAGCTTTCTTT. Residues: CASSYTGAEAFF.

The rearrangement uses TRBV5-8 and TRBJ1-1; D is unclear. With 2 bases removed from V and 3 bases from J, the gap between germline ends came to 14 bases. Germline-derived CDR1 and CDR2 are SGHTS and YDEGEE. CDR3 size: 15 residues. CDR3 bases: TGTGCCAGCAGCTTAAGGAGGGCTTTGTACACTGAAGCTTTCTTT. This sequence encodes CASSLRRALYTEAFF.

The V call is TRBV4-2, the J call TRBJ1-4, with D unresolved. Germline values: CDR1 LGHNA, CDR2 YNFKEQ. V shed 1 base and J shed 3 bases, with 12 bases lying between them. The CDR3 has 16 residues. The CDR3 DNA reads TGTGCCAGCAGCCAAGGGAGAGTGGCGGCTAATGAAAAACTGTTTTTT. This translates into CASSQGRVAANEKLFF.

The CDR3 DNA reads TGTGCCAGTAGGACCGGGACAGGGGGCCGGAACACTGAAGCTTTCTTT. As protein: CASRTGTGGRNTEAFF. The V gene is TRBV19, the J gene TRBJ1-1, with TRBD1 identical over 12 bases. The germline V gene has CDR1 LNHDA and CDR2 SQIVND (reference sequence). CDR3 length: 16 amino acids. The V segment lost 6 bases and the J segment 1 base; nucleotides outside the gene matches: 6.